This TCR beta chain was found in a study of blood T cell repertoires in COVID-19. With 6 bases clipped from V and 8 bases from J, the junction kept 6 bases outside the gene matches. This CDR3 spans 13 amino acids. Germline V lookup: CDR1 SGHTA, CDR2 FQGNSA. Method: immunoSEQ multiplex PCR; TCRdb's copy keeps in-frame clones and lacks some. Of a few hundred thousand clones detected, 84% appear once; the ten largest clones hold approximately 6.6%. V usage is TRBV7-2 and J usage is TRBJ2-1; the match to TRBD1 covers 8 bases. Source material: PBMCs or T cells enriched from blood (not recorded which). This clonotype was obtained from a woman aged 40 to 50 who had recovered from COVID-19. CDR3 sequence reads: CASRQGGTDEQFF. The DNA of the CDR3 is TGTGCCAGCAGACAGGGGGGTACGGATGAGCAGTTCTTC. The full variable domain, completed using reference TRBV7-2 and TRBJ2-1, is GAGVSQSPSNKVTEKGKDVELRCDPISGHTALYWYRQSLGQGLEFLIYFQGNSAPDKSGLPSDRFSAERTGGSVSTLTIQRTQQEDSAVYLCASRQGGTDEQFFGPGTRLTVL.